This T cell receptor beta chain was captured by sequencing in a study of T cell repertoires in cytomegalovirus infection. Study-wide context: Both CMV infection and a matching HLA type were indicated by public TCR beta signatures.

Findings and limits, study-wide: Based on cumulative public TCR beta family frequency, carriers of CMV plus the relevant HLA were identified. The ex vivo response was dominated by HLA-C-restricted CMV-specific TCR beta clonotypes.

Using its own MiXCR run on the reads, TCRdb lists one record per CDR3 protein. The profile shows around 450,000 distinct CDR3 sequences, 11% of them singletons. V shed 4 bases, J shed 5 bases, and the junction held 8 bases outside the gene matches. Per germline, CDR1 SGHNT and CDR2 YYREEE (reference sequence). The CDR3 runs 15 residues. This clonotype appeared a few times. Its target is unknown. This receptor was identified in a human donor in good health (CMV status not recorded). Some clones in this sample may be carry-over from other donors' samples. The rearrangement uses TRBV5-4 and TRBJ2-7; 11 bases map to TRBD2. What was sequenced was PBMCs. The CDR3 DNA reads TGTGCCAGCAGCCCTGGTAGCGGGAGGGACCACGAGCAGTACTTC. Translated, it gives CASSPGSGRDHEQYF.